The 5 T cell receptor beta chains below come from one sample, sequenced in a study of blood T cell repertoires in COVID-19. Some clones are missing from TCRdb's copy, which holds only in-frame ones; the method was immunoSEQ multiplex PCR. The sample consists of around 300,000 clones, around 90% of them appearing once. Sequencing was performed on peripheral blood. The receptors here all came from a woman in her forties or fifties with COVID-19, enrolled during active disease.

The CDR3 protein is CATSIWFRAQPYEQYF. CDR3 in DNA: TGTGCCACCAGCATATGGTTCAGGGCCCAACCCTACGAGCAGTACTTC. V usage is TRBV15 and J usage is TRBJ2-7; D might be TRBD1 (5 bases). The germline V and J ends were trimmed by 4 bases and 2 bases, with 18 bases remaining between them. Germline V gene sequence: CDR1 LNHNV, CDR2 YYDKDF (reference sequence). This CDR3 region has 16 residues.

The chain uses TRBV5-1 and TRBJ1-1, with TRBD1 identical over 8 bases. This CDR3 is built from 16 residues. From germline, CDR1 is SGHRS and CDR2 YFSETQ. Trimming removed 3 bases from V and 1 base from J; junction bases left unmatched: 8. The CDR3, as DNA: TGCGCCAGCAGCTCGGGGGTAGGACAGGGGAACACTGAAGCTTTCTTT. Translated: CASSSGVGQGNTEAFF.

The rearrangement joins TRBV27 to TRBJ1-1, with unresolved D. Germline CDR1 is MNHEY and CDR2 is SMNVEV (reference sequence). This CDR3 contains 14 residues. V lost 0 bases to trimming and J lost 5 bases, with 10 bases between them. The CDR3 DNA follows: TGTGCCAGCAGTTTATCCCCGGGTGGGACTGAAGCTTTCTTT. Translation gives CASSLSPGGTEAFF.

V and J are TRBV27 and TRBJ1-2, with 9 bases identical to TRBD1. This CDR3 has 18 residues. Germline V gene data show CDR1 as MNHEY and CDR2 as SMNVEV (reference sequence). The J segment lost 7 bases and the V segment lost 3 bases, leaving 18 bases of the junction unmatched. CDR3: CASSFRQGVSLPVGGYTF. As DNA, the CDR3 is TGTGCCAGCAGTTTCCGACAGGGGGTTAGCCTTCCAGTGGGTGGCTACACCTTC.

The sample holds a few counts of this clone. The genes are TRBV7-9 and TRBJ2-1; TRBD2 matches at 12 bases. Germline assignment: CDR1 SEHNR and CDR2 FQNEAQ (reference sequence). The CDR3 runs 18 residues. The V segment lost 5 bases and the J segment 0 bases; nucleotides outside the gene matches: 8. Here the CDR3 DNA reads TGTGCCAGCAGCCCCGGGACTAGCGGGTCGAGCTCCTACAATGAGCAGTTCTTC. This gives the protein CASSPGTSGSSSYNEQFF.